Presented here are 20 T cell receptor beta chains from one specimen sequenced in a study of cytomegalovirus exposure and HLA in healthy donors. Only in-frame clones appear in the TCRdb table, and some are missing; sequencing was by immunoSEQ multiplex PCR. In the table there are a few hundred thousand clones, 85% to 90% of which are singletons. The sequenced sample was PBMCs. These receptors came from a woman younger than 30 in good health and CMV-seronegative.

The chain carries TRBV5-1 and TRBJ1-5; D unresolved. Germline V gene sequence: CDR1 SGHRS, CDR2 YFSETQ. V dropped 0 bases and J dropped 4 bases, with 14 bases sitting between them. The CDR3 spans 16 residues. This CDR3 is CASSLGLSGGNQPQHF. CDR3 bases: TGCGCCAGCAGCTTGGGTTTGTCTGGAGGTAATCAGCCCCAGCATTTT. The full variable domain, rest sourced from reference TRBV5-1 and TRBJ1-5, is KAGVTQTPRYLIKTRGQQVTLSCSPISGHRSVSWYQQTPGQGLQFLFEYFSETQRNKGNFPGRFSGRQFSNSRSEMNVSTLELGDSALYLCASSLGLSGGNQPQHFGDGTRLSIL.

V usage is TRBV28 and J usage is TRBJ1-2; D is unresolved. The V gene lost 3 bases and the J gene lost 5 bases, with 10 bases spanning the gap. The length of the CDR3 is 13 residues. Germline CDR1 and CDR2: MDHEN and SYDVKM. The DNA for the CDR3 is TGTGCCAGCAGTTTCCGGGTTTCGTATGGCTACACCTTC. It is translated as CASSFRVSYGYTF.

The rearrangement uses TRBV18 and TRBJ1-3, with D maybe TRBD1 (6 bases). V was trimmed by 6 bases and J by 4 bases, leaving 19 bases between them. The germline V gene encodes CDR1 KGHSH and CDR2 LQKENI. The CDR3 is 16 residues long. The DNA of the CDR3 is TGTGCCAGCTCGGCGGCGGGGGCGGTGTCAGGAAACACCATATATTTT. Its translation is CASSAAGAVSGNTIYF.

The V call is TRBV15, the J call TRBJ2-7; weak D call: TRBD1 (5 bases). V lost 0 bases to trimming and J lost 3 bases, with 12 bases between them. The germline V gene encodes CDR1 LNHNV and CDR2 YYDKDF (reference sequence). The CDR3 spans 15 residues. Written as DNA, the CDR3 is TGTGCCACCAGCAGAGATGTTCGGCAGGGCTACGAGCAGTACTTC. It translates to CATSRDVRQGYEQYF.

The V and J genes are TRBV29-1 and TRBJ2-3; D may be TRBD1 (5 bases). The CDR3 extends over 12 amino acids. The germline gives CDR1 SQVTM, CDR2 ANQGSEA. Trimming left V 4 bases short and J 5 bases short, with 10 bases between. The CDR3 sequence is CSVAGLEDTQYF. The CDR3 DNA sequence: TGCAGCGTTGCAGGGTTAGAAGATACGCAGTATTTT.

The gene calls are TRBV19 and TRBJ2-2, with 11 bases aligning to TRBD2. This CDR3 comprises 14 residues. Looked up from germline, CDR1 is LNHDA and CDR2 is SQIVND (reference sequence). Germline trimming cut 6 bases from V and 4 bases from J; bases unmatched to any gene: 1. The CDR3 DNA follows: TGTGCCAGTAGCCTAGCGGGAGGCACCGGGGAGCTGTTTTTT. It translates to CASSLAGGTGELFF.

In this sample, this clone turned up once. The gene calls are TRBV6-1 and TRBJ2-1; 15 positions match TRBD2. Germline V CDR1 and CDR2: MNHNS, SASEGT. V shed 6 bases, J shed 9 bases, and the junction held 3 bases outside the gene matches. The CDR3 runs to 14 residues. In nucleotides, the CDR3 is TGTGCCAGCAGGGGACTAGCGGGAGGAGGTGAGCAGTTCTTC. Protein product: CASRGLAGGGEQFF.

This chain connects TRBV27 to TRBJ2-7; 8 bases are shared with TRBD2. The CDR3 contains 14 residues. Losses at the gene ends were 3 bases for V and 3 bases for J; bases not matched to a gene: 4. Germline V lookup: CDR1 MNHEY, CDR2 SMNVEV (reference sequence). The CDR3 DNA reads TGTGCCAGCAGTTTTTCTAGCGGGTACTACGAGCAGTACTTC. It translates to CASSFSSGYYEQYF.

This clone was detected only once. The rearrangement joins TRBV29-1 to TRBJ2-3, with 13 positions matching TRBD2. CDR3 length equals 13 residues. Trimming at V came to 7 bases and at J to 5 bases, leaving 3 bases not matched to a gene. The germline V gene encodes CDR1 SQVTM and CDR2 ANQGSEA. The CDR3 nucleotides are TGCAGCGCCCGGACTAGCGGGAGAGATACGCAGTATTTT. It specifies CSARTSGRDTQYF.

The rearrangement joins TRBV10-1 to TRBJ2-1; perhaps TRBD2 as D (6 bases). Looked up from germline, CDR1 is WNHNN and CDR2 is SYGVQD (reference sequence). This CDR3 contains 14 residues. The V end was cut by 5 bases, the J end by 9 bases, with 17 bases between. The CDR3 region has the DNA TGCGCCAGCAGTCCCGGGACCGTGGGGGGTGAGCAGTTCTTC. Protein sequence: CASSPGTVGGEQFF.

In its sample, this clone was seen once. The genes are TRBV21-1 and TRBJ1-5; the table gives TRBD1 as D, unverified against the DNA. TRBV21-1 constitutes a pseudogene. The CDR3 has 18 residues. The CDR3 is CASSPPGHELYSNQPQHF. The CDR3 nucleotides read TGTGCCAGCAGTCCTCCGGGACACGAACTTTATAGCAATCAGCCCCAGCATTTT.

This chain's CDR3 is CDGQGSRTDTQYF. In DNA, the CDR3 is TGTGACGGGCAGGGATCGCGCACAGATACGCAGTATTTT. The chain links TRBV27 to TRBJ2-3; perhaps TRBD1 as D (5 bases). This CDR3 contains 13 residues. The germline V gene has CDR1 MNHEY and CDR2 SMNVEV (reference sequence).

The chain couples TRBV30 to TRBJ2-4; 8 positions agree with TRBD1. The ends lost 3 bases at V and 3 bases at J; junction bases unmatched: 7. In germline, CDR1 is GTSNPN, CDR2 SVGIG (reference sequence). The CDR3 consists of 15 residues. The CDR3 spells CAWSRGGQGKNIQYF. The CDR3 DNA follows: TGTGCCTGGAGCCGGGGAGGACAGGGCAAAAACATTCAGTACTTC. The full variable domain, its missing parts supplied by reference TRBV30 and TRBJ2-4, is SQTIHQWPATLVQPVGSPLSLECTVEGTSNPNLYWYRQAAGRGLQLLFYSVGIGQISSEVPQNLSASRPQDRQFILSSKKLLLSDSGFYLCAWSRGGQGKNIQYFGAGTRLSVL.

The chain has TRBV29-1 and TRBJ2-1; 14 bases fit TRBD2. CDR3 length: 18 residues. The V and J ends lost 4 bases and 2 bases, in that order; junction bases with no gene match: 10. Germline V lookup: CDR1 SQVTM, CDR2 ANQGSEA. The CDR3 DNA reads TGCAGCGTTGTAGGGACTAGCGGGAGAGCTAGTACCTACAATGAGCAGTTCTTC. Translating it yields CSVVGTSGRASTYNEQFF.

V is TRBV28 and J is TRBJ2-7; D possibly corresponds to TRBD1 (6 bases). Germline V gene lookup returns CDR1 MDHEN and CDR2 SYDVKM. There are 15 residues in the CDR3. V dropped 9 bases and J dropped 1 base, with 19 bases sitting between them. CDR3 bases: TGTGCCAGTTCTGAACAGGGTCTGGTGTCCTACGAGCAGTACTTC. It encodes CASSEQGLVSYEQYF. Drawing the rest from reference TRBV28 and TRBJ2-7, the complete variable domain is DVKVTQSSRYLVKRTGEKVFLECVQDMDHENMFWYRQDPGLGLRLIYFSYDVKMKEKGDIPEGYSVSREKKERFSLILESASTNQTSMYLCASSEQGLVSYEQYFGPGTRLTVT.

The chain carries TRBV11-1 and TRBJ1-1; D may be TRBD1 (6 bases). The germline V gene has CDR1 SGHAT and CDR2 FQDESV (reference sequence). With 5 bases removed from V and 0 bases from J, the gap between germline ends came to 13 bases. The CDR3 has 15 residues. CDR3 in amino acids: CASSPRRGMNTEAFF. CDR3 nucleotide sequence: TGTGCCAGCAGCCCGCGCAGGGGAATGAACACTGAAGCTTTCTTT.

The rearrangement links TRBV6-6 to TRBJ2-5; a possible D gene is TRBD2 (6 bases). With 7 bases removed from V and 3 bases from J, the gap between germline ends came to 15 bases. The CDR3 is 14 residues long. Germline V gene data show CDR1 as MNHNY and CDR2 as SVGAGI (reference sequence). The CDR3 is CASTGRLAEETQYF. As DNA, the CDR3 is TGTGCCAGCACTGGGAGGTTAGCGGAAGAGACCCAGTACTTC.

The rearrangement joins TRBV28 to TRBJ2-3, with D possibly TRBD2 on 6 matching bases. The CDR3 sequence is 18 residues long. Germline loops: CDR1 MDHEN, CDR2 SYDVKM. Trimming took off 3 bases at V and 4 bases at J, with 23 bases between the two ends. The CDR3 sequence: CASSLTRRPSTSADTQYF. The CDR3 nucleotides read TGTGCCAGCAGTTTGACTAGGAGACCATCCACATCAGCAGATACGCAGTATTTT.

The CDR3 DNA sequence: TGTGCCATCAGGTTTGGACTAGCGGGAGACACAGATACGCAGTATTTT. Amino acids: CAIRFGLAGDTDTQYF. The rearrangement links TRBV10-3 to TRBJ2-3; 13 bases fit TRBD2. This CDR3 has 16 amino acids. Trimming at V came to 6 bases and at J to 2 bases, leaving 5 bases not matched to a gene. From germline, CDR1 is ENHRY and CDR2 SYGVKD.

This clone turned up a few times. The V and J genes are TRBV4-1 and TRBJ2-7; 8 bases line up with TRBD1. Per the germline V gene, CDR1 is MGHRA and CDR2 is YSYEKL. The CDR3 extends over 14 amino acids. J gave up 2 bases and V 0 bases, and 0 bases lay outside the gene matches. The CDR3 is CASSQDRGPYEQYF. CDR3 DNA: TGCGCCAGCAGCCAAGACAGGGGGCCCTACGAGCAGTACTTC.